This entry lists 3 T cell receptor beta chains sequenced from one sample in a study of OX40 agonist ivuxolimab in advanced cancers. Data came from immunoSEQ multiplex PCR; TCRdb stores just in-frame clones and leaves some out. The sample holds approximately 74,000 clones; around 79% are singletons and the top ten take about 5%. Material: CD4+ or CD8+ T cells sorted from blood, obtained in a trial of the OX40 agonist ivuxolimab. The receptors here all came from an adult with an advanced solid tumor such as melanoma, head and neck, liver or kidney cancer.

The chain has TRBV2 and TRBJ1-2, with 12 bases lining up with TRBD1. After removal of 8 bases from V and 2 bases from J, the junction contained 9 bases not matched to a gene. The CDR3 loop spans 16 amino acids. CDR1 is SNHLY, CDR2 FYNNEI, per germline. DNA of the CDR3: TGTGCCAGCGGCCCGGGACAGGGGGCAGGGAACTATGGCTACACCTTC. The encoded protein is CASGPGQGAGNYGYTF.

This clone was detected only a few times. CDR3 loop: CASSPRGYFEKLFF. In nucleotides, the CDR3 is TGTGCCAGCTCACCCAGGGGTTATTTCGAAAAACTGTTTTTT. The V gene is TRBV18, the J gene TRBJ1-4, with D tentatively TRBD1 (6 bases). Looked up from germline, CDR1 is KGHSH and CDR2 is LQKENI. The CDR3 extends over 14 amino acids. V lost 3 bases and J 8 bases, leaving 13 bases between the germline ends. The full variable domain, rest sourced from reference TRBV18 and TRBJ1-4, is NAGVMQNPRHLVRRRGQEARLRCSPMKGHSHVYWYRQLPEEGLKFMVYLQKENIIDESGMPKERFSAEFPKEGPSILRIQQVVRGDSAAYFCASSPRGYFEKLFFGSGTQLSVL.

This chain uses TRBV4-3 with TRBJ2-7; TRBD2 aligns across 8 bases. This CDR3 has 15 amino acids. Trimming took 4 bases from V and 2 from J; bases not matched to a gene: 7. The V gene's germline CDR1 is LGHNA and CDR2 YSLEER. The CDR3: CASSPGSGGPYEQYF. DNA of the CDR3: TGCGCCAGCAGCCCCGGGTCGGGAGGGCCCTACGAGCAGTACTTC.